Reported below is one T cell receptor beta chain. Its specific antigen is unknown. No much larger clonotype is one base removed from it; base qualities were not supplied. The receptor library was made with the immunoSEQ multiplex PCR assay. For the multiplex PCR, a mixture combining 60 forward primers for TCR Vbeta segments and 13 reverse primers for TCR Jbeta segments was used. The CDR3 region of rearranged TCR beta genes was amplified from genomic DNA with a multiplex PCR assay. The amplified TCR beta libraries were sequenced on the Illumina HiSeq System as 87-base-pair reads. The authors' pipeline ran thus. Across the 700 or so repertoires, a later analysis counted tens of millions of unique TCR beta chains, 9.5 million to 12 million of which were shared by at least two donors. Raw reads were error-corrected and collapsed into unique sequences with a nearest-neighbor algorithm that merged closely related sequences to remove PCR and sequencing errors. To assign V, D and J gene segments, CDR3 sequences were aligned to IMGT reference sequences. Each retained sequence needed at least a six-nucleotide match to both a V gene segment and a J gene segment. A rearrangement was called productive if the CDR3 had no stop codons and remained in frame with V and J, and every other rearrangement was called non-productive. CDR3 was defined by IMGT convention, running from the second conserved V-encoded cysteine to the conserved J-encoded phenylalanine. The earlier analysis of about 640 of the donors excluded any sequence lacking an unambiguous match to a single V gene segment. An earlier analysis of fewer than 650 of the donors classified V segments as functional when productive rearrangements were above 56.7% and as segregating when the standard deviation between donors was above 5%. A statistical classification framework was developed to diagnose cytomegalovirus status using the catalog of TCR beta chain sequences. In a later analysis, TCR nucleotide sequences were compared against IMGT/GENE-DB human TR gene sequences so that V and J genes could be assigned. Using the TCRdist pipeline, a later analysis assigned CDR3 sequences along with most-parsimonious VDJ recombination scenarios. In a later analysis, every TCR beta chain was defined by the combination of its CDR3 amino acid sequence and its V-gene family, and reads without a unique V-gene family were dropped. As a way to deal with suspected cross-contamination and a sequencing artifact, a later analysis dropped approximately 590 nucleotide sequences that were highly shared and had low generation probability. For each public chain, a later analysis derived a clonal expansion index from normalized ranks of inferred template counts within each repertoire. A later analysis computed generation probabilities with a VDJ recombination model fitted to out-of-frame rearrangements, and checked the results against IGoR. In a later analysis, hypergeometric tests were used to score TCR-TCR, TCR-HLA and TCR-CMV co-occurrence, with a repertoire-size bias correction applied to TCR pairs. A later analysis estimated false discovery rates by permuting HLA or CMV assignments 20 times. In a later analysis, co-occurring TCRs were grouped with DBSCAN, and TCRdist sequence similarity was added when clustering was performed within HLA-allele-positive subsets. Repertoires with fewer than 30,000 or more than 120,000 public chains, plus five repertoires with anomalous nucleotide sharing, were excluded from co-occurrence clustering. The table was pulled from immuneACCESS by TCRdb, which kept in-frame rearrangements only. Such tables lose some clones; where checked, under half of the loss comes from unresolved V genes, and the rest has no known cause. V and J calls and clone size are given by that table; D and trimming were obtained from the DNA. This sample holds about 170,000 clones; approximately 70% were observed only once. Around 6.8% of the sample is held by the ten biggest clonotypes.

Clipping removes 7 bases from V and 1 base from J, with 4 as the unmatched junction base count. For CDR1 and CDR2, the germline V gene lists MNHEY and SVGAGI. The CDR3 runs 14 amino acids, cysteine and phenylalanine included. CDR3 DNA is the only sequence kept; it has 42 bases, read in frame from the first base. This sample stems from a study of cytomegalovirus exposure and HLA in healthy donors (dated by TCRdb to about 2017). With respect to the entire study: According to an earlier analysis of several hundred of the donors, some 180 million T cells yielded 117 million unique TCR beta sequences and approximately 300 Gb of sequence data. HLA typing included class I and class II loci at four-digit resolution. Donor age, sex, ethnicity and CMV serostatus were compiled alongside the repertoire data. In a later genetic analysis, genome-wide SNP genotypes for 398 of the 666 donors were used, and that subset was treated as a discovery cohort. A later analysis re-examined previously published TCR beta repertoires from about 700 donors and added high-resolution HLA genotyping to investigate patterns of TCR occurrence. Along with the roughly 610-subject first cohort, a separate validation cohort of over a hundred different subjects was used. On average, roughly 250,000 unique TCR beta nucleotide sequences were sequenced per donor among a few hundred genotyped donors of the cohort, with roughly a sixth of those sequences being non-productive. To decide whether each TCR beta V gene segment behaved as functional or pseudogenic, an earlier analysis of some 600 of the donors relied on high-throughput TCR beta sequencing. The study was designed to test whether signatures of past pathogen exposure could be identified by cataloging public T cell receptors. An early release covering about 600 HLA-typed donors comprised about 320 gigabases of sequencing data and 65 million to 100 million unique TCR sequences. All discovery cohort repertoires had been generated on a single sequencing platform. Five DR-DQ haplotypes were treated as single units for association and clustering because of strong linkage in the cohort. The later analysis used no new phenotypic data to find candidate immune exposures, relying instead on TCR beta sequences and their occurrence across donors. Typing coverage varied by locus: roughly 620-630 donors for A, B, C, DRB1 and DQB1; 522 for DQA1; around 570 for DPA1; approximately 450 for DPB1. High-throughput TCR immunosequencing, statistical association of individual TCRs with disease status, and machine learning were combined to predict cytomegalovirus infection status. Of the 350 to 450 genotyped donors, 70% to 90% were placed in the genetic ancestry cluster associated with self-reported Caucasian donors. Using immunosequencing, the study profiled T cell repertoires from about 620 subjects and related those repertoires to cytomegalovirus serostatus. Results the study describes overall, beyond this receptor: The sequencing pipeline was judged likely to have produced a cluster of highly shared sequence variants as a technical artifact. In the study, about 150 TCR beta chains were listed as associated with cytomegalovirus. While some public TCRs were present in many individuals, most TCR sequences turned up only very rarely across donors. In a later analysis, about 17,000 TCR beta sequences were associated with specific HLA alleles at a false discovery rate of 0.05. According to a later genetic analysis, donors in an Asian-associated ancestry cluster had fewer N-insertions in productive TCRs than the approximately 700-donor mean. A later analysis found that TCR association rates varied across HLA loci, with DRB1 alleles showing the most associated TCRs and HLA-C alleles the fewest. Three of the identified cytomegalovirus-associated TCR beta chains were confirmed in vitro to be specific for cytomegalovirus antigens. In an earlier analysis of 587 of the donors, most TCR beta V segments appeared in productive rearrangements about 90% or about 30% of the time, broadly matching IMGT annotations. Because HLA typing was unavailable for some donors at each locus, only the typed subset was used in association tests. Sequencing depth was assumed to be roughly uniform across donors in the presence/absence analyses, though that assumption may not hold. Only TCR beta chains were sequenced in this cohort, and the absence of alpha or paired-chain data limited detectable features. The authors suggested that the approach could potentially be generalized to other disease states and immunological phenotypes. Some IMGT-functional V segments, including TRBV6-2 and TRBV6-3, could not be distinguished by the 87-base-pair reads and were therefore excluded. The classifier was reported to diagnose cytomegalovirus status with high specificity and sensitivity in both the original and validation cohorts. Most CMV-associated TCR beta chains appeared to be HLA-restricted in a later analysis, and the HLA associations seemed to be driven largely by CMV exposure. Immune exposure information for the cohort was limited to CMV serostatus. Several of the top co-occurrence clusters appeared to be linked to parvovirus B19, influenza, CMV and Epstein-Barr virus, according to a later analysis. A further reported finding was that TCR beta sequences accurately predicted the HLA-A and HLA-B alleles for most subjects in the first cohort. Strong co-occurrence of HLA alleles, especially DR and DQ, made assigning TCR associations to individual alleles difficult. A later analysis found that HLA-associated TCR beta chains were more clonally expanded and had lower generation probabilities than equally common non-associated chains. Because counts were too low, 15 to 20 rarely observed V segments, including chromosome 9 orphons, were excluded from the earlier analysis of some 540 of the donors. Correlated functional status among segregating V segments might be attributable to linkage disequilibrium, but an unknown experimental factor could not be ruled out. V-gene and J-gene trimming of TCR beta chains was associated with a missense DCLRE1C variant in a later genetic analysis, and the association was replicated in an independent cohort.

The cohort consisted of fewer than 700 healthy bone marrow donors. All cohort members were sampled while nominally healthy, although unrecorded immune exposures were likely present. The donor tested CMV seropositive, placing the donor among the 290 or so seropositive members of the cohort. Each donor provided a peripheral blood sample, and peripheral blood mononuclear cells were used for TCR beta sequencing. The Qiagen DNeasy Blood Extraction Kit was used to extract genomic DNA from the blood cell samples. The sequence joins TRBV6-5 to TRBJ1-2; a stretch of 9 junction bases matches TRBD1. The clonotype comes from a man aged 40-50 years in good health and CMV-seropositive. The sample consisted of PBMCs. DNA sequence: TGTGCCAGCAAACGGGACAGGGATAACTATGGCTACACCTTC. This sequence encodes CASKRDRDNYGYTF.